A selection of T cell receptor beta chains follows, all from one sample in a study of T and B cells in COVID-19 patients. MiXCR, applied by TCRdb to the multiplex PCR reads, yields one record per CDR3 protein. The data show more than 9,000 distinct CDR3 sequences, around 30% seen once. The specimen sequenced was blood. Receptors were obtained from a human donor who had recovered from COVID-19. CDR3s include the opening cysteine and the closing phenylalanine or tryptophan. The order of the fields is V gene, J gene, clone size, D gene, CDR3 protein, CDR3 DNA. A D gene is named only where the DNA matches it firmly. Where a row states a size, it is once, few, many or the class of an expanded clone; other rows omit it.

>TRBV24-1|TRBJ1-2|few|-
CATSDSGRNYGYTF
TGTGCCACCAGTGATTCTGGGCGTAACTATGGCTACACCTTC
>TRBV20-1|TRBJ2-5|-|-
CSAGPMRETQYF
TGCAGTGCGGGCCCTATGCGGGAGACCCAGTACTTC
>TRBV6-5|TRBJ1-2|-|-
CAISASTGENYGYTF
TGTGCCATCAGTGCTTCCACGGGGGAGAACTATGGCTACACCTTC
>TRBV4-3|TRBJ2-7|medium-sized|-
CASSQDRGGLSEQYF
TGCGCCAGCAGCCAAGATCGGGGTGGGCTAAGCGAGCAGTACTTC
>TRBV30|TRBJ2-5|medium-sized|-
CAWQRRAQETQYF
TGTGCCTGGCAGAGGAGGGCGCAAGAGACCCAGTACTTC
>TRBV9|TRBJ2-2|-|TRBD2
CASSVPGTSGSRGGELFF
TGTGCCAGCAGCGTACCCGGGACTAGCGGGTCCAGGGGCGGGGAGCTGTTTTTT
>TRBV12-3/TRBV12-4|TRBJ1-1|few|TRBD1
CASSYTGGTEAFF
TGTGCCAGCAGCTATACAGGGGGCACTGAAGCTTTCTTT
>TRBV24-1|TRBJ1-5|-|-
CATSDEGQPQHF
TGTGCCACCAGTGATGAAGGGCAGCCCCAGCATTTT
>TRBV7-6|TRBJ2-3|-|-
CASSLIAAATDTQYF
TGTGCCAGCAGCCTCATTGCAGCTGCCACAGATACGCAGTATTTT
>TRBV14|TRBJ2-1|few|-
CASSQIQQNYNEQFF
TGTGCCAGCAGCCAAATACAGCAGAACTACAATGAGCAGTTCTTC
>TRBV19|TRBJ1-4|medium-sized|-
CASSMMGRSEEKLFF
TGTGCCAGTAGTATGATGGGGCGGTCAGAGGAAAAACTGTTTTTT
>TRBV12-3/TRBV12-4|TRBJ1-2|medium-sized|TRBD1
CASSSGQGPYGYTF
TGTGCCAGCAGTTCGGGACAGGGGCCCTATGGCTACACCTTC
>TRBV5-6|TRBJ2-5|-|-
CASSLLMWARRDETQYF
TGTGCCAGCAGCTTGTTAATGTGGGCAAGACGGGATGAGACCCAGTACTTC
>TRBV7-2|TRBJ2-1|once|-
CASSPQYGAAGLYNEQFF
TGTGCCAGCAGTCCACAGTACGGGGCCGCGGGGTTGTACAATGAGCAGTTCTTC
>TRBV6-2/TRBV6-3|TRBJ2-6|few|-
CASSATISGANVLTF
TGTGCCAGCAGTGCGACGATCTCTGGGGCCAACGTCCTGACTTTC
>TRBV6-1|TRBJ1-2|few|TRBD1
CASSTGVYGYTF
TGTGCCAGCAGTACAGGGGTTTATGGCTACACCTTC
>TRBV6-2/TRBV6-3|TRBJ2-1|medium-sized|-
CASSYSRHLFF
TGTGCCAGCAGTTACTCTCGTCACTTGTTCTTC
>TRBV19|TRBJ2-6|medium-sized|-
CASRLGGGSGANVLTF
TGTGCCAGCCGACTAGGAGGGGGCTCTGGGGCCAACGTCCTGACTTTC
>TRBV20-1|TRBJ2-5|-|TRBD2
CSAIPQKREDQETQYF
TGCAGTGCTATCCCTCAAAAGCGGGAGGATCAAGAGACCCAGTACTTC
>TRBV5-5|TRBJ1-1|few|-
CASSLSRMNTEAFF
TGTGCCAGCAGCCTGTCGCGAATGAACACTGAAGCTTTCTTT
>TRBV5-1|TRBJ2-3|-|-
CASSGGLTNRNTQYF
TGCGCCAGCAGCGGGGGGCTTACAAACCGGAATACGCAGTATTTT
>TRBV19|TRBJ1-5|few|-
CASSITENQPQHF
TGTGCCAGTAGTATCACGGAAAATCAGCCCCAGCATTTT
>TRBV20-1|TRBJ1-2|-|-
CSARDSTVLSGYTF
TGCAGTGCTAGAGATAGCACGGTACTTTCTGGCTACACCTTC
>TRBV5-1|TRBJ1-4|few|-
CASRRQTGDEKLFF
TGCGCCAGCAGACGACAAACCGGGGATGAAAAACTGTTTTTT
>TRBV24-1|TRBJ2-1|-|-
CATSDPVRRNEQFF
TGTGCCACCAGTGACCCCGTCCGCCGCAATGAGCAGTTCTTC
>TRBV6-2/TRBV6-3|TRBJ2-7|medium-sized|TRBD2
CAIWGTSGGAQYF
TGTGCCATCTGGGGGACTAGCGGCGGGGCGCAGTACTTC
>TRBV29-1|TRBJ2-2|medium-sized|TRBD2
CSVDRGTSGGATKSGELFF
TGCAGCGTTGATCGCGGGACTAGCGGGGGGGCTACTAAGTCCGGGGAGCTGTTTTTT
>TRBV19|TRBJ2-7|medium-sized|-
CASSMGAVQYF
TGTGCCAGTAGTATGGGAGCGGTGCAGTACTTC
>TRBV6-1|TRBJ1-1|-|-
CASSEKRGEAFF
TGTGCCAGCAGTGAAAAGCGGGGGGAAGCTTTCTTT
>TRBV29-1|TRBJ1-1|medium-sized|-
CSVDRTNTEAFF
TGCAGCGTTGACCGAACGAACACTGAAGCTTTCTTT
>TRBV10-3|TRBJ1-2|few|-
CAISDNSYGYTF
TGTGCCATCAGTGACAACAGTTATGGCTACACCTTC
>TRBV6-2/TRBV6-3|TRBJ1-6|-|TRBD1
CASSYETGGSYNSPLHF
TGTGCCAGCAGTTACGAAACAGGGGGGTCGTATAATTCACCCCTCCACTTT
>TRBV7-2|TRBJ1-2|-|TRBD1
CASSSPGGYGYTF
TGTGCCAGCAGCTCACCAGGGGGGTATGGCTACACCTTC
>TRBV6-2/TRBV6-3|TRBJ2-5|-|-
CASSYSRDFSTFWETQYF
TGTGCCAGCAGTTACAGTCGGGACTTCTCCACCTTTTGGGAGACCCAGTACTTC
>TRBV18|TRBJ1-2|-|-
CASSTIRQLNYGYTF
TGTGCCAGCTCAACCATTCGACAGCTGAACTATGGCTACACCTTC
>TRBV6-6|TRBJ1-5|few|-
CASSYTDSNQPQHF
TGTGCCAGCAGTTATACGGACTCCAATCAGCCCCAGCATTTT
>TRBV4-3|TRBJ2-5|-|-
CASSQGVLEPQYF
TGCGCCAGCAGCCAAGGGGTCTTGGAACCCCAGTACTTC
>TRBV12-3/TRBV12-4|TRBJ2-5|-|-
CASSDTGGGWETQYF
TGTGCCAGCAGTGACACAGGGGGGGGGTGGGAGACCCAGTACTTC
>TRBV27|TRBJ1-4|medium-sized|-
CASSSVEGGLEKLFF
TGTGCCAGCAGTTCGGTCGAAGGGGGTTTAGAAAAACTGTTTTTT
>TRBV18|TRBJ2-3|medium-sized|TRBD2
CASSPPGLAGTDTQYF
TGTGCCAGCTCACCACCAGGACTAGCGGGCACAGATACGCAGTATTTT
>TRBV6-1|TRBJ2-5|few|-
CASSYCPSRTGRETQYF
TGTGCCAGCAGTTATTGCCCATCCCGAACAGGTCGGGAGACCCAGTACTTC
>TRBV29-1|TRBJ2-5|medium-sized|TRBD2
CSVEELAGETQYF
TGCAGCGTTGAAGAACTAGCGGGGGAGACCCAGTACTTC
>TRBV7-6|TRBJ1-2|once|TRBD1
CASSHDRVGYGYTF
TGTGCCAGCAGCCATGACAGGGTAGGCTATGGCTACACCTTC
>TRBV20-1|TRBJ2-3|-|-
CSAHRDTGKRTDTQYF
TGCAGTGCTCACCGGGACACAGGGAAGAGGACAGATACGCAGTATTTT
>TRBV24-1|TRBJ2-3|few|TRBD2
CATSDRSGALTDTQYF
TGTGCCACCAGTGATCGGAGCGGGGCACTCACAGATACGCAGTATTTT
>TRBV18|TRBJ1-5|-|-
CASSPGLQVGYSNQPQHF
TGTGCCAGCTCACCCGGACTCCAGGTGGGCTATAGCAATCAGCCCCAGCATTTT
>TRBV5-4|TRBJ1-3|-|-
CASSLEGWSGNTIYF
TGCGCCAGCAGCTTGGAAGGGTGGAGTGGAAACACCATATATTTT
>TRBV5-6|TRBJ2-1|-|TRBD2
CASSLTSGMYNERFF
TGTGCCAGCAGCTTGACTAGCGGGATGTACAATGAGCGGTTCTTC
>TRBV20-1|TRBJ2-1|-|-
CSPLHGDSGEQFF
TGCAGTCCACTCCACGGAGACAGCGGTGAGCAGTTCTTC
>TRBV6-2/TRBV6-3|TRBJ2-6|many|-
CASRTLGLGANVLTF
TGTGCCAGCAGGACTTTGGGTTTGGGGGCCAACGTCCTGACTTTC
>TRBV29-1|TRBJ2-7|medium-sized|TRBD1
CSVPGQGTHEQYF
TGCAGCGTCCCAGGACAGGGGACCCACGAGCAGTACTTC
>TRBV18|TRBJ2-4|many|-
CASSLQNKNIQYF
TGTGCCAGCTCACTACAGAACAAAAACATTCAGTACTTC
>TRBV7-9|TRBJ2-7|-|-
CASTLKGGTDEQYF
TGTGCCAGCACCTTGAAGGGGGGGACGGACGAGCAGTACTTC
>TRBV19|TRBJ2-5|medium-sized|TRBD2
CASTPSGRRETQYF
TGTGCCAGTACCCCCAGCGGGAGGCGAGAGACCCAGTACTTC